Each of the 8 T cell receptor beta chains below was sequenced from the same sample in a study of T cells in Graves' hyperthyroidism and ophthalmopathy (dated by TCRdb to about 2019). Library prep was done by multiplex PCR. TCRdb lists the instrument as Illumina HiSeq 2000. Amplification of TCR beta CDR3 regions was carried out from RNA transcripts. For the first round of RT-PCR on the TCR CDR3, the HTBI primer set was used together with the Qiagen OneStep RT-PCR kit. Clones were called with MiXCR by TCRdb after fastp trimmed the public reads at Q25, and only in-frame beta chains were retained. Entries that share a CDR3 protein sequence are merged under the most common genes and DNA. This sample has under 350,000 distinct CDR3 sequences in its table, and around 20% of those were observed once. Together, the top ten hold roughly 52% of the sample. The sequenced sample consisted of blood. These receptors came from a woman in her fifties or sixties with Graves' hyperthyroidism.

The chain combines TRBV20-1 with TRBJ2-7; D possibly corresponds to TRBD2 (5 bases). The germline V and J ends were trimmed by 6 bases and 7 bases, with 25 bases remaining between them. The CDR3 covers 15 residues. Germline V lookup: CDR1 DFQATT, CDR2 SNEGSKA (reference sequence). In DNA form, the CDR3 reads TGCAGTGCCCCAAGTGGGTCCTTGACTACGCGGGAGCAGTACTTC. Amino acids: CSAPSGSLTTREQYF.

The chain is built from TRBV20-1 and TRBJ2-1; 8 bases fit TRBD2. CDR1 and CDR2 from the germline V gene are DFQATT and SNEGSKA (reference sequence). This CDR3 region has 15 residues. The junction had 17 bases not matched to a gene; V was cut back by 6 bases and J by 10 bases. Written as DNA, the CDR3 is TGCAGTGCCCGGACAAGCGGGAGAGGGGGTTGGGAGCAGTTCTTC. The encoded protein is CSARTSGRGGWEQFF.

This clonotype was counted many times. V usage is TRBV27 and J usage is TRBJ1-1; 9 bases are shared with TRBD1. The germline gives CDR1 MNHEY, CDR2 SMNVEV (reference sequence). Trimming cost V 6 bases and J 8 bases; bases outside gene matches: 7. The CDR3 loop spans 13 amino acids. The DNA of the CDR3 is TGTGCCAGCAGCGCACCGGGACAGGGCGAAGCTTTCTTT. Its protein is CASSAPGQGEAFF.

This clonotype was observed a few times. This chain links TRBV12-3 or TRBV12-4 with TRBJ1-5; TRBD1 might be the D (6 bases). V lost 6 bases and J 2 bases, leaving 17 bases between the germline ends. The CDR3 contains 16 residues. DNA for the CDR3: TGTGCCAGCAGCGAAGACAGGTGGTTCGGCAATCAGCCCCAGCATTTT. Amino acids: CASSEDRWFGNQPQHF.

This clonotype was seen ten or more times. CDR3 DNA: TGTGCCAGCAGTTATACCGGTCCACTCTCCTACGAGCAGTACTTC. It translates to CASSYTGPLSYEQYF. The rearrangement uses TRBV6-1 and TRBJ2-7; D gene uncertain. Germline values: CDR1 MNHNS, CDR2 SASEGT. V was clipped by 5 bases and J by 0 bases, with 14 bases between them. The CDR3 spans 15 residues.

This clonotype was detected a few times. The chain employs TRBV5-5 and TRBJ2-7, with 11 positions matching TRBD2. Germline-derived CDR1 and CDR2 are SGHKS and YYEKEE (reference sequence). The CDR3 consists of 17 residues. V gave up 2 bases and J gave up 2 bases; unmatched junction bases: 9. CDR3 bases: TGTGCCAGCAGCTTCACCAGTAGCGGGAGGGCCGCCTACGAGCAGTACTTC. Amino acid sequence: CASSFTSSGRAAYEQYF.

This clonotype was counted ten times or more. V is TRBV3-1 and J is TRBJ2-7; D remains unclear. Trimming cost V 1 base and J 7 bases, with 8 bases left between them. This CDR3 has 12 residues. Germline V gene data show CDR1 as LGHDT and CDR2 as YNNKEL (reference sequence). CDR3 coding DNA: TGTGCCAGCAGCCAAGGCCCCCGAGAGCAGTACTTC. Amino acid sequence: CASSQGPREQYF.

In this sample, this clonotype turned up many times. The rearrangement links TRBV10-3 to TRBJ2-3, with TRBD2 matching over 8 bases. The length of the CDR3 is 15 residues. Germline V gene lookup returns CDR1 ENHRY and CDR2 SYGVKD. J was trimmed by 5 bases and V by 0 bases; bases with no gene match: 4. The CDR3 bases are TGTGCCATCAGTGAGTCCAGCGGGGGACGAGATACGCAGTATTTT. Its translation is CAISESSGGRDTQYF.